The table lists the clone carrying this T cell receptor (beta chain) with a count of one. Its antigen is unidentified. The PCR employed 60 Vbeta primers together with 13 Jbeta primers. Clones were sequenced by immunoSEQ multiplex PCR, and TCRdb holds only the in-frame ones, with some missing. The repertoire includes roughly 200,000 clones, around 75% of them detected once, and around 3% sits in the top ten. Germline V gives CDR1 KGHSH, CDR2 LQKENI. The CDR3 spans 15 residues. Between the trimmed V and J ends, which lost 5 bases and 4 bases, there was a span of 16 bases. This entry belongs to a study of cytomegalovirus exposure and HLA in healthy donors. Study-wide background: Of a few hundred genotyped donors, about 80% grouped in the Caucasian-associated ancestry cluster. Study-wide results and caveats: One variant, a missense change in DCLRE1C, was linked in a later analysis to TCR beta V- and J-gene trimming. It was reportedly the case that the classifier diagnosed cytomegalovirus status with high specificity and sensitivity. The only immune exposure information that was available was CMV serostatus.

The TCR comes from a male donor in good health and CMV-seronegative. J is TRBJ2-3 and V is TRBV18; D might be TRBD2 (5 bases). Material for sequencing was PBMCs. In nucleotides, the CDR3 is TGTGCCAGCTCATTCACTAGTGATAGTCCAGATACGCAGTATTTT. It yields the protein CASSFTSDSPDTQYF.